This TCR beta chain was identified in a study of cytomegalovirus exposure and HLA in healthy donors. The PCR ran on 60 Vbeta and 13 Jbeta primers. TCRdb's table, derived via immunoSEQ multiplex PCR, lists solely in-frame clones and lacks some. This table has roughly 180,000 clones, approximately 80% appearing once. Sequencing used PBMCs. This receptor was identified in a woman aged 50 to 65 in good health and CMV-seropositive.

CDR3 bases: TGTGCCAGTAGTACCATCAGGGAATCACCCCTCCACTTT. This encodes CASSTIRESPLHF. The chain employs TRBV19 and TRBJ1-6, with D tentatively TRBD1 (5 bases). CDR3 size: 13 residues. V was pared by 4 bases and J by 10 bases, with 11 bases between. Germline V gene data show CDR1 as LNHDA and CDR2 as SQIVND (reference sequence). The variable domain in full, completed from reference TRBV19 and TRBJ1-6, reads DGGITQSPKYLFRKEGQNVTLSCEQNLNHDAMYWYRQDPGQGLRLIYYSQIVNDFQKGDIAEGYSVSREKKESFPLTVTSAQKNPTAFYLCASSTIRESPLHFGNGTRLTVT.